This T cell receptor beta chain was sequenced during a study of T cells after yellow fever vaccination. This clonotype occurred a few times. TCRdb re-called the 5' RACE reads through MiXCR, storing one row per CDR3 protein. The sample holds 600,000 to 750,000 distinct CDR3 sequences, approximately 13% seen once. V lost 5 bases to trimming and J lost 8 bases, with 18 bases between them. The germline gives CDR1 DFQATT, CDR2 SNEGSKA (reference sequence). The CDR3 has 13 residues. This TCR was sampled from a man younger than 45 who received the YFV17D yellow fever vaccine. The V and J genes are TRBV20-1 and TRBJ1-2; D might be TRBD1 (6 bases). This specimen consisted of PBMCs, obtained on the day of the yellow fever booster vaccination. The CDR3 DNA follows: TGCAGTGCTGCCAGGACAGACCAGGGGGGCTACACCTTC. Translated, it gives CSAARTDQGGYTF.